A selection of T cell receptor beta chains follows, all from one sample in a study of blood T cell repertoires in COVID-19. Method: immunoSEQ multiplex PCR; TCRdb's copy keeps in-frame clones and lacks some. The sample has 120,000 or so clones, 88% seen once. Sequencing was done on a sample of peripheral blood. Every receptor here comes from a human donor in a cohort sampled during active COVID-19. CDR3s include the opening cysteine and the closing phenylalanine or tryptophan. The D gene is left open where the match is weak. The listing skips clone size in some rows; elsewhere it reads once, few, many or a size class.

d_gene,abundance,j_gene,len,v_gene,CDR3nt,CDR3aa
TRBD1,.,TRBJ1-4,15,TRBV19,TGTGCCAGTACCCCCGGCAGGGGGTTTTATGAAAAACTGTTTTTT,CASTPGRGFYEKLFF
.,.,TRBJ2-1,18,TRBV2,TGTGCCAGCAGTGAAGGTCTCAGGGGCTTTAGCTCCTACAATGAGCAGTTCTTC,CASSEGLRGFSSYNEQFF
.,.,TRBJ1-3,16,TRBV7-6,TGTGCCAGCAGCCATAGACAGGCGTACTCTGGAAACACCATATATTTT,CASSHRQAYSGNTIYF
.,.,TRBJ2-7,13,TRBV5-1,TGCGCCAGCAAGTTCGGGGGCTCCTACGAGCAGTACTTC,CASKFGGSYEQYF
TRBD1,.,TRBJ1-5,16,TRBV18,TGTGCCAGCTCACCACCCGGGACAGGGTCCAATCAGCCCCAGCATTTT,CASSPPGTGSNQPQHF
.,few,TRBJ2-3,13,TRBV5-1,TGCGCCAGCAGCATCACTAGCACAGATACGCAGTATTTT,CASSITSTDTQYF
.,once,TRBJ1-1,14,TRBV5-5,TGTGCCAGCAGAGACGAGGGTTGGTCCACTGAAGCTTTCTTT,CASRDEGWSTEAFF
TRBD2,.,TRBJ2-1,14,TRBV7-2,TGTGCCAGCAGCTTTCCGACTAGCAGGGTTGAGCAGTTCTTC,CASSFPTSRVEQFF
.,once,TRBJ1-6,12,TRBV12-3/TRBV12-4,TGTGCCAGCACCACAGGGCTATCACCCCTCCACTTT,CASTTGLSPLHF
.,.,TRBJ1-1,14,TRBV6-5,TGTGCCAGCAGTTACTCTCTAGGGAGCACTGAAGCTTTCTTT,CASSYSLGSTEAFF
TRBD1,.,TRBJ1-5,16,TRBV18,TGTGCCAGCTCACCGGACAGGGGGCGTGGCAATCAGCCCCAGCATTTT,CASSPDRGRGNQPQHF
TRBD1,.,TRBJ1-2,16,TRBV10-2,TGCGCCAGCAGGGGGGCCTCTGACAGGGGTCACTATGGCTACACCTTC,CASRGASDRGHYGYTF
.,.,TRBJ1-4,14,TRBV10-3,TGTGCCATCAGCCGGGAGGCAACTAATGAAAAACTGTTTTTT,CAISREATNEKLFF
.,.,TRBJ1-4,13,TRBV5-4,TGTGCCAGCAGCTTGCGCGATAATGAAAAACTGTTTTTT,CASSLRDNEKLFF
.,.,TRBJ2-7,16,TRBV6-5,TGTGCCAGCAGTTACTCGGTGGGGAGGAGCTCCTACGAGCAGTACTTC,CASSYSVGRSSYEQYF
.,.,TRBJ1-4,16,TRBV2,TGTGCCAGCAGTGACCCCCGCGGGGCTACTAATGAAAAACTGTTTTTT,CASSDPRGATNEKLFF
.,many,TRBJ1-2,15,TRBV27,TGTGCCAGCAGTTTATCGGGCAGCTCTAACTATGGCTACACCTTC,CASSLSGSSNYGYTF
TRBD1,.,TRBJ2-7,15,TRBV29-1,TGCAGCGTCCACCCCGGACAGGGTCCTTCCTACGAGCAGTACTTC,CSVHPGQGPSYEQYF
.,.,TRBJ2-7,15,TRBV3-1/TRBV3-2,TGTGCCAGCAGCCAAGACGTTACCAGGGTCTACGAGCAGTACTTC,CASSQDVTRVYEQYF
TRBD2,.,TRBJ2-7,16,TRBV11-2,TGTGCCAGCAGCTTAGTCTTCGGCGGGGGGGGTTACGAGCAGTACTTC,CASSLVFGGGGYEQYF
TRBD1,.,TRBJ2-4,16,TRBV13,TGTGCCAGCAGCTTACGGACAGGGTTAGCCAAAAACATTCAGTACTTC,CASSLRTGLAKNIQYF
.,.,TRBJ2-7,16,TRBV6-1,TGTGCCAGCAGTGGCCCCCGCGTAGCGGTCCCCTACGAGCAGTACTTC,CASSGPRVAVPYEQYF
TRBD1,.,TRBJ2-7,15,TRBV30,TGTGCCTGGAGTGTCGGGACAGGGGGAGGGTACGAGCAGTACTTC,CAWSVGTGGGYEQYF
.,.,TRBJ1-5,16,TRBV11-2,TGTGCCAGCAGCTTGGGCAGTTCCTATAGCAATCAGCCCCAGCATTTT,CASSLGSSYSNQPQHF
.,.,TRBJ1-2,14,TRBV6-5,TGTGCCAGCCGAATCGGGAGCCTAACTTATGGCTACACCTTC,CASRIGSLTYGYTF
.,once,TRBJ2-2,18,TRBV27,TGTGCCAGCAGTACTGGACTGCCCCGACTTTCGAACACCGGGGAGCTGTTTTTT,CASSTGLPRLSNTGELFF
.,.,TRBJ2-3,12,TRBV12-3/TRBV12-4,TGTGCCAGCAGTGGGGGGACAGATACGCAGTATTTT,CASSGGTDTQYF
.,.,TRBJ2-2,16,TRBV7-9,TGTGCCAGCAGCTCGAGCGACCCCCCGAACACCGGGGAGCTGTTTTTT,CASSSSDPPNTGELFF
TRBD2,once,TRBJ2-1,15,TRBV4-2,TGTGCCAGCAGCCCAGGACTAGGAATGGCCAATGAGCAGTTCTTC,CASSPGLGMANEQFF
.,.,TRBJ1-2,12,TRBV20-1,TGCAGTGCTAGTAGGGGTAACTATGGCTACACCTTC,CSASRGNYGYTF
.,.,TRBJ2-7,13,TRBV4-2,TGTGCCAGCAGCCATGGTGCTACCTACGAGCAGTACTTC,CASSHGATYEQYF
.,.,TRBJ2-5,15,TRBV27,TGTGCCAGCAGTTCCCTCCTCCAGGTTCCCGAGACCCAGTACTTC,CASSSLLQVPETQYF
.,.,TRBJ2-2,19,TRBV7-2,TGTGCCAGCAGCTTGGTGAGACAGCCGATGATTAATAACACCGGGGAGCTGTTTTTT,CASSLVRQPMINNTGELFF
TRBD1,.,TRBJ2-5,15,TRBV28,TGTGCCAGCAGTCACAGGGGGCTGGAACAAGAGACCCAGTACTTC,CASSHRGLEQETQYF
.,.,TRBJ2-1,16,TRBV7-9,TGTGCCAGCAGGCTAATCTTCCAGCGGGTCTACAATGAGCAGTTCTTC,CASRLIFQRVYNEQFF
.,.,TRBJ2-3,13,TRBV28,TGTGCCAGCAGTTTTGACCTAGCAGATACGCAGTATTTT,CASSFDLADTQYF
TRBD2,.,TRBJ2-2,18,TRBV3-1/TRBV3-2,TGTGCCAGCAGCCAAGAAGGACTAGCGGGGGGTCCGGGCGGGGAGCTGTTTTTT,CASSQEGLAGGPGGELFF
.,.,TRBJ1-5,15,TRBV10-1,TGCGCCAGCAGTGATGAGGTCAGATCCAATCAGCCCCAGCATTTT,CASSDEVRSNQPQHF
TRBD1,.,TRBJ1-4,17,TRBV3-1/TRBV3-2,TGTGCCAGCAGCCAGGGGACAGGGAGTTTATATGATGAAAAACTGTTTTTT,CASSQGTGSLYDEKLFF
.,once,TRBJ1-3,15,TRBV11-2,TGTGCCAGCAGCTCCAGGGGAAGCTCTGGAAACACCATATATTTT,CASSSRGSSGNTIYF
.,medium-sized,TRBJ2-2,12,TRBV3-1/TRBV3-2,TGTGCCAGCGTTCAGGGGTCCGGGGAGCTGTTTTTT,CASVQGSGELFF
TRBD2,.,TRBJ2-1,16,TRBV5-4,TGTGCCAGCAGCCAACTAGCGGGGCCCTCCTACAATGAGCAGTTCTTC,CASSQLAGPSYNEQFF
TRBD2,.,TRBJ2-1,16,TRBV3-1/TRBV3-2,TGTGCCAGCAGCTTCCTAGCGGGAGGAAGAACAAATGAGCAGTTCTTC,CASSFLAGGRTNEQFF
.,.,TRBJ2-5,14,TRBV19,TGTGCCAGTAGTCTGGACACAACTCAAGAGACCCAGTACTTC,CASSLDTTQETQYF
.,.,TRBJ2-7,15,TRBV3-1/TRBV3-2,TGTGCCAGCAGCCAAGTTACAGGGGGGGACTACGAGCAGTACTTC,CASSQVTGGDYEQYF
TRBD2,once,TRBJ2-1,15,TRBV7-8,TGTGCCAGCAGCCTAACTAGCGGGGGGCCCGATGAGCAGTTCTTC,CASSLTSGGPDEQFF
TRBD2,.,TRBJ2-5,16,TRBV10-1,TGCGCCAGCAGTGAGTCGGTGGCGGGAGGGCCTGAGACCCAGTACTTC,CASSESVAGGPETQYF
TRBD1,many,TRBJ2-5,16,TRBV4-1,TGCGCCAGCAGCCTTTACGTTTCAGGGGGTTTGGAGACCCAGTACTTC,CASSLYVSGGLETQYF
.,.,TRBJ2-7,11,TRBV6-5,TGTGCCAGCAGTAGCGCTTGGAAGCAGTACTTC,CASSSAWKQYF
TRBD1,many,TRBJ1-2,15,TRBV20-1,TGCAGTGCTAGTTACCCCGCAGGGGGCGAGTATGGCTACACCTTC,CSASYPAGGEYGYTF
.,.,TRBJ1-1,12,TRBV12-3/TRBV12-4,TGTGCCAGCAGTCCTCTGAACACTGAAGCTTTCTTT,CASSPLNTEAFF
.,.,TRBJ1-1,14,TRBV28,TGTGCCAGCAGTTTGGGCGGCGGGTGGACTGAAGCTTTCTTT,CASSLGGGWTEAFF
.,.,TRBJ2-3,18,TRBV30,TGTGCCTGGAGTGTAGGATTTGGGGGCGTCCGGGACACAGATACGCAGTATTTT,CAWSVGFGGVRDTDTQYF